This TCR beta chain was documented in a study of T cell repertoires in cytomegalovirus infection. Study observations and caveats: HLA-C-restricted TCR beta clonotypes specific for CMV led the ex vivo response.

As to this clonotype: Its antigen remains unknown.

The CDR3 contains 15 residues. The V segment lost 0 bases and the J segment 4 bases; nucleotides outside the gene matches: 5. CDR1 SGHVT and CDR2 SQSDAQ come from the germline V gene. TCRdb recomputed calls from the reads with MiXCR, one row per CDR3 protein. This sample carries 400,000 or so distinct CDR3 sequences, roughly 31% of them seen once, and the ten largest clones take around 15%. Sample: PBMCs. The TCR comes from a human donor in good health (CMV status not recorded). Some clones in this sample may be carry-over from other donors' samples. The chain is built from TRBV7-4 and TRBJ1-2; 7 nucleotides match TRBD1. This CDR3 is CASSLAREGAYGYTF. The CDR3 nucleotides read TGTGCCAGCAGCTTAGCGCGAGAGGGGGCCTATGGCTACACCTTC.